These T cell receptor beta chains were read from a single sample in a study of cytomegalovirus exposure and HLA in healthy donors. TCRdb's table, derived via immunoSEQ multiplex PCR, lists solely in-frame clones and lacks some. The sample includes 150,000 to 200,000 clones, roughly four fifths seen only once; the top ten take approximately 2%. The specimen was PBMCs. These receptors were collected from a man aged 18 to 35 in good health and CMV-seronegative. Each CDR3 is given with its conserved first and last residue. The D gene is left open where the match is weak. Rows may omit the clone size; those that give it use once, few, many or a size class.

CASSLSTGPNYGYTF TGTGCCAGCAGTTTATCGACAGGACCGAACTATGGCTACACCTTC . . 15 TRBJ1-2 TRBV27
CASSFGGGGTEAFF TGTGCCAGCAGCTTTGGCGGGGGTGGCACTGAAGCTTTCTTT . . 14 TRBJ1-1 TRBV11-2
CASSVGERWGGQFF TGTGCCAGCAGCGTAGGTGAGAGGTGGGGGGGGCAGTTCTTC once TRBD2 14 TRBJ2-1 TRBV9
CASSLARVAYNEQFF TGTGCCAGCAGCTTAGCCAGGGTGGCCTACAATGAGCAGTTCTTC . . 15 TRBJ2-1 TRBV7-6
CASSVAWGLALKDTQYF TGTGCCAGCAGCGTAGCGTGGGGGCTAGCCCTAAAAGATACGCAGTATTTT . . 17 TRBJ2-3 TRBV9
CASTSDRGGEKLFF TGCGCCAGCACCTCGGACAGGGGAGGGGAAAAACTGTTTTTT few TRBD1 14 TRBJ1-4 TRBV5-1
CASSRFEAGLQETQYF TGTGCCAGCAGCCGTTTCGAGGCAGGGTTGCAAGAGACCCAGTACTTC . . 16 TRBJ2-5 TRBV5-6
CASRDSRFREGAFF TGTGCCAGCAGAGACTCGCGATTCAGGGAAGGCGCTTTCTTT few . 14 TRBJ1-1 TRBV7-9
CASSTQGAKRNTIYF TGTGCCAGCAGTACCCAGGGGGCTAAGAGAAACACCATATATTTT . TRBD1 15 TRBJ1-3 TRBV27
CASSLRFEQFF TGTGCCAGCAGCTTACGGTTTGAGCAGTTCTTC . . 11 TRBJ2-1 TRBV7-2
CSDKQSSYNEQFF TGCAGCGATAAACAGAGCTCCTACAATGAGCAGTTCTTC . . 13 TRBJ2-1 TRBV29-1
CASSEGRLARQFF TGTGCCAGCAGTGAAGGGCGACTAGCTCGGCAGTTCTTC . TRBD2 13 TRBJ2-1 TRBV2
CASSLNLASGANVLTF TGTGCCAGCAGCTTAAATCTAGCCTCTGGGGCCAACGTCCTGACTTTC . . 16 TRBJ2-6 TRBV7-3
CASSLTGTAKGTDTQYF TGTGCCAGCAGCTTAACCGGGACAGCTAAGGGCACAGATACGCAGTATTTT . TRBD1 17 TRBJ2-3 TRBV7-3
CASSQPRDRGRYEKLFF TGTGCCAGCAGCCAACCCCGGGACAGGGGGCGGTATGAAAAACTGTTTTTT . TRBD1 17 TRBJ1-4 TRBV16
CASSKDRANTEAFF TGTGCCAGCAGCAAGGACAGGGCAAACACTGAAGCTTTCTTT . TRBD1 14 TRBJ1-1 TRBV5-5
CASSPLAGGPLQYF TGTGCCAGCAGCCCATTAGCGGGAGGGCCCTTGCAGTATTTT . TRBD2 14 TRBJ2-3 TRBV11-2
CASSIAGIDKNIQYF TGTGCCAGTAGTATAGCGGGGATTGACAAAAACATTCAGTACTTC few . 15 TRBJ2-4 TRBV19
CASSLGESTDTQYF TGTGCCAGCAGCTTAGGAGAGAGCACAGATACGCAGTATTTT . . 14 TRBJ2-3 TRBV5-5
CASSLVRTGEYF TGTGCCAGCAGCTTGGTGAGGACAGGGGAGTACTTC once TRBD1 12 TRBJ2-5 TRBV5-6
CASSLQGRQPQHF TGTGCCAGTAGTTTGCAGGGGCGTCAGCCCCAGCATTTT once . 13 TRBJ1-5 TRBV19
CASSQAIAYEQYF TGTGCCAGCAGCCAAGCTATTGCCTACGAGCAGTACTTC . . 13 TRBJ2-7 TRBV4-2
CASSQENIRTGLHNEQFF TGCGCCAGCAGCCAAGAGAATATTCGGACAGGACTACACAATGAGCAGTTCTTC few . 18 TRBJ2-1 TRBV4-3
CASSRGTPGQGDYGYTF TGTGCCAGCAGCCGTGGGACTCCGGGACAGGGCGACTATGGCTACACCTTC . TRBD1 17 TRBJ1-2 TRBV7-9
CASRPGLAGTDTQYF TGTGCCAGCAGACCGGGACTAGCTGGCACAGATACGCAGTATTTT . TRBD2 15 TRBJ2-3 TRBV2
CASRGDRANTGELFF TGTGCCAGCAGAGGAGACAGGGCGAACACCGGGGAGCTGTTTTTT . TRBD1 15 TRBJ2-2 TRBV6-1
CASSLDGTGNGTYEQYF TGTGCTAGCAGCTTAGATGGGACAGGGAATGGTACCTACGAGCAGTACTTC . TRBD1 17 TRBJ2-7 TRBV7-7
CASNDSEQGNYGYTF TGTGCCAGCAATGACTCCGAACAGGGAAACTATGGCTACACCTTC . . 15 TRBJ1-2 TRBV6-4
CATSRAPYRGPEAFF TGTGCCACCAGCAGAGCTCCCTACAGGGGACCTGAAGCTTTCTTT . TRBD1 15 TRBJ1-1 TRBV15
CASSFGGTGKTQYF TGTGCCAGCAGCTTTGGGGGGACAGGGAAGACCCAGTACTTC few TRBD1 14 TRBJ2-5 TRBV11-2
CASSNPDPGEQYF TGTGCCAGCAGTAACCCGGACCCGGGGGAGCAGTACTTC . . 13 TRBJ2-7 TRBV6-6
CASSSGQTYEQYF TGTGCCAGCAGCTCAGGACAGACCTACGAGCAGTACTTC . . 13 TRBJ2-7 TRBV11-1
CASSPRTGVGEQFF TGTGCCAGCAGCCCCCGGACAGGGGTTGGCGAGCAGTTCTTC . TRBD1 14 TRBJ2-1 TRBV7-2
CASSLGIADTDTQYF TGTGCCAGCAGCTTAGGTATAGCGGACACAGATACGCAGTATTTT . . 15 TRBJ2-3 TRBV7-9
CASSQGDTVGYTF TGCGCCAGCAGCCAAGGGGACACAGTCGGCTACACCTTC . . 13 TRBJ1-2 TRBV4-1
CASSLNVQRKQYF TGTGCCAGCAGCTTAAATGTACAACGAAAGCAGTACTTC . . 13 TRBJ2-7 TRBV7-2
CASSSNSGRRETQYF TGTGCCAGCAGTAGCAATAGCGGGAGGCGGGAGACCCAGTACTTC once TRBD2 15 TRBJ2-5 TRBV28
CASSSEDSLNTEAFF TGTGCCAGCAGCTCCGAGGACAGTCTGAACACTGAAGCTTTCTTT . . 15 TRBJ1-1 TRBV7-9
CASSGLRAGSTDTQYF TGTGCCAGCAGTGGACTAAGGGCGGGGAGCACAGATACGCAGTATTTT . . 16 TRBJ2-3 TRBV6-6
CASSLGSGYTF TGTGCCAGCAGTTTAGGCTCGGGCTACACCTTC few . 11 TRBJ1-2 TRBV28
CASSPWTGSYPQYF TGTGCCAGCAGCCCTTGGACAGGGTCCTATCCTCAGTACTTC . TRBD1 14 TRBJ2-5 TRBV7-9
CASSQGGGNTGELFF TGCGCCAGCAGCCAAGGGGGGGGTAACACCGGGGAGCTGTTTTTT . TRBD2 15 TRBJ2-2 TRBV4-3
CASSIGTEGSPLHF TGTGCCAGCAGTATCGGGACAGAGGGTTCACCCCTCCACTTT . TRBD1 14 TRBJ1-6 TRBV6-4
CASSLGARQETQYF TGTGCCAGCAGCTTAGGGGCCAGGCAAGAGACCCAGTACTTC . . 14 TRBJ2-5 TRBV5-5
CASSLWPSYEQYF TGTGCCAGCAGCTTGTGGCCTAGCTACGAGCAGTACTTC . . 13 TRBJ2-7 TRBV11-3
CASSEGVGSKDNEQFF TGCGCCAGCAGCGAAGGAGTGGGCTCAAAGGACAATGAGCAGTTCTTC . . 16 TRBJ2-1 TRBV4-3
CASRSGQGELNEQFF TGTGCCAGCAGGTCGGGACAGGGTGAACTCAATGAGCAGTTCTTC . TRBD1 15 TRBJ2-1 TRBV2
CASSSTGASNQPQHF TGTGCCAGCAGCAGCACAGGGGCTAGCAATCAGCCCCAGCATTTT . . 15 TRBJ1-5 TRBV21-1
CASSPSQGDGTEAFF TGTGCCAGCTCACCATCACAGGGGGATGGCACTGAAGCTTTCTTT . TRBD1 15 TRBJ1-1 TRBV18
CASSLAGGSEAFF TGTGCCAGCAGCCTAGCCGGGGGGAGTGAAGCTTTCTTT . . 13 TRBJ1-1 TRBV7-9
CASNAWDYIYNEQFF TGTGCCAGCAATGCATGGGACTATATCTACAATGAGCAGTTCTTC . TRBD2 15 TRBJ2-1 TRBV7-9
CATSRDRGLTYGYTF TGTGCCACCAGCAGAGACAGGGGGCTGACCTATGGCTACACCTTC . TRBD1 15 TRBJ1-2 TRBV15
CASSQSTEGRSQHF TGTGCCAGCAGCCAATCTACAGAGGGAAGGTCCCAGCATTTT . . 14 TRBJ1-5 TRBV16
CAIPGGYGYTF TGTGCCATTCCCGGGGGCTATGGCTACACCTTC few . 11 TRBJ1-2 TRBV19